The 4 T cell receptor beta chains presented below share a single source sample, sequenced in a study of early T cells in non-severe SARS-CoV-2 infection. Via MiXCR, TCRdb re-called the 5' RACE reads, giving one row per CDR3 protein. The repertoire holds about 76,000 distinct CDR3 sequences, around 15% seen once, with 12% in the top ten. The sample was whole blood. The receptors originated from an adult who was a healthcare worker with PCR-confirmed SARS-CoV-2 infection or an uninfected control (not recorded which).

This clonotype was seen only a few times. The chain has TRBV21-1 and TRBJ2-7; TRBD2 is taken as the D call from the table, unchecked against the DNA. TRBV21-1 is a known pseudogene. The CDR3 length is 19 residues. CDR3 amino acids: CASSKVPPGLAGGLYEQYF. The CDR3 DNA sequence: TGTGCCAGCAGCAAAGTTCCCCCGGGACTAGCGGGAGGGCTCTACGAGCAGTACTTC.

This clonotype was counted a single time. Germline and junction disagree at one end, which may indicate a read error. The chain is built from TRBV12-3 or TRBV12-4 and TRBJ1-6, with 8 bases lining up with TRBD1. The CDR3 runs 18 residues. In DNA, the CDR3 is TGTGTCAGCAGTTCACCCGGGACAGGACTCTCCTATAATTCACCCCTCCACTTT. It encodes CVSSSPGTGLSYNSPLHF.

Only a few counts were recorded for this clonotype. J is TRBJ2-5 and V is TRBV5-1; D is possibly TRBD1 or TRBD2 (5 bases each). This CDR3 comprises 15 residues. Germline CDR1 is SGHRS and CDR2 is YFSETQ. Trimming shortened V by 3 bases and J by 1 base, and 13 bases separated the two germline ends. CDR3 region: CASSSRGGFQETQYF. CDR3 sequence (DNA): TGCGCCAGCAGCTCGAGGGGCGGGTTCCAAGAGACCCAGTACTTC.

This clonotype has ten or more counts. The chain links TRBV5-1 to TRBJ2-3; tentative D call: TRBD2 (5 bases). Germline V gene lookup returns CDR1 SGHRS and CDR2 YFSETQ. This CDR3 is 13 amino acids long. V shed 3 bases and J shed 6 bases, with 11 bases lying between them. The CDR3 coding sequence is TGCGCCAGCAGCTCCGGGATACTGGATACGCAGTATTTT. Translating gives CASSSGILDTQYF.